This T cell receptor (beta chain) was sequenced in a study of cytomegalovirus exposure and HLA in healthy donors. Concerning this clone: The antigen remains undetermined.

Study observations and caveats: An assumption of roughly uniform sequencing depth across donors underlay the presence/absence analyses. TCR sequences were mostly rare, though some public TCRs occurred in many donors.

Primers for the PCR totalled 60 Vbeta and 13 Jbeta. Assay: immunoSEQ multiplex PCR; the TCRdb copy retains only in-frame clones and omits some. The sample has around 150,000 clones; around four fifths are singletons. As for the donors, each was a healthy bone marrow donor. Donors showed nominal health when sampled, although they likely had unrecorded immune exposures. The material sequenced was PBMCs. The TCR comes from a woman aged 25 to 39 in good health and CMV-seronegative.

The CDR3 region has the DNA TGTGCCAGCAGCTCCACCGGGACAGGGCACAATGAGCAGTTCTTC. It translates to CASSSTGTGHNEQFF. The chain combines TRBV7-3 with TRBJ2-1; TRBD1 matches 9 bases. The germline gives CDR1 SGHTA, CDR2 FQGTGA. The trim removed 4 bases at V and 5 bases at J, leaving 6 bases unmatched. This CDR3 is built from 15 residues. The variable domain in full, with the rest retrieved from reference TRBV7-3 and TRBJ2-1, is GAGVSQTPSNKVTEKGKYVELRCDPISGHTALYWYRQSLGQGPEFLIYFQGTGAADDSGLPNDRFFAVRPEGSVSTLKIQRTERGDSAVYLCASSSTGTGHNEQFFGPGTRLTVL.